Listed below are T cell receptor beta chains from one sample, sequenced in a study of CD8+CD57+ T cells in acquired aplastic anemia. TCRdb itself ran the reads through MiXCR, one entry per CDR3 protein. The table has 160,000 or so distinct CDR3 sequences, approximately 51% seen once. The sequenced material came from sorted CD4+, CD8+, or CD8+CD57+ T cells (not recorded which) from PBMCs. The receptors here all came from a human donor with aplastic anemia. CDR3s include the opening cysteine and the closing phenylalanine or tryptophan. Fields, in order: J gene, clone size, V gene, D gene, CDR3 protein, CDR3 DNA. The D gene is left open where the match is weak. Not all rows give a size; the values are once, few, many and, for expanded clones, a class.

J gene: TRBJ2-5
clone size: .
V gene: TRBV6-1
D gene: TRBD2
CDR3 protein: CASIQGGGVGETQYF
CDR3 DNA: TGTGCCAGCATCCAGGGCGGGGGTGTCGGAGAGACCCAGTACTTC

J gene: TRBJ2-5
clone size: many
V gene: TRBV7-2
D gene: TRBD1
CDR3 protein: CASSLHQGASETQYF
CDR3 DNA: TGTGCCAGCAGCTTACACCAGGGGGCATCGGAGACCCAGTACTTC

J gene: TRBJ2-7
clone size: .
V gene: TRBV2
D gene: .
CDR3 protein: CASSDRVSYEQYF
CDR3 DNA: TGTGCCAGCAGCGATCGGGTTTCCTACGAGCAGTACTTC

J gene: TRBJ2-3
clone size: .
V gene: TRBV25-1
D gene: TRBD1
CDR3 protein: CASSVNTGGDGYTSDTQYF
CDR3 DNA: TGTGCCAGCAGTGTAAATACAGGGGGCGATGGCTACACCTCAGATACGCAGTATTTT

J gene: TRBJ2-5
clone size: .
V gene: TRBV7-7
D gene: .
CDR3 protein: CASSPYRQETQYF
CDR3 DNA: TGTGCCAGCAGCCCTTATAGACAAGAGACCCAGTACTTC

J gene: TRBJ2-1
clone size: .
V gene: TRBV12-3/TRBV12-4
D gene: TRBD2
CDR3 protein: CASRAGGRNEQFF
CDR3 DNA: TGTGCCAGCAGGGCCGGCGGGAGAAATGAGCAGTTCTTC

J gene: TRBJ1-5
clone size: .
V gene: TRBV3-1
D gene: .
CDR3 protein: CASSLQGRDTDTQHF
CDR3 DNA: TGTGCCAGCAGCCTACAGGGACGGGACACAGATACGCAGCATTTT

J gene: TRBJ1-1
clone size: .
V gene: TRBV29-1
D gene: .
CDR3 protein: CSVDLGGDTEAFF
CDR3 DNA: TGCAGCGTTGACCTGGGAGGGGACACTGAAGCTTTCTTT

J gene: TRBJ1-3
clone size: many
V gene: TRBV6-1
D gene: TRBD1
CDR3 protein: CASSSRGNTIYF
CDR3 DNA: TGTGCCAGCAGCAGCAGGGGGAACACCATATATTTT

J gene: TRBJ2-7
clone size: .
V gene: TRBV10-3
D gene: TRBD2
CDR3 protein: CAVKRGGFDEQYF
CDR3 DNA: TGTGCCGTAAAGCGGGGGGGCTTCGACGAGCAGTACTTC

J gene: TRBJ2-5
clone size: many
V gene: TRBV7-7
D gene: .
CDR3 protein: CASSPQGPGETQYF
CDR3 DNA: TGTGCCAGCAGCCCCCAGGGGCCGGGGGAGACCCAGTACTTC

J gene: TRBJ1-5
clone size: many
V gene: TRBV12-3/TRBV12-4
D gene: .
CDR3 protein: CASSFGSGNQPQHF
CDR3 DNA: TGTGCCAGCAGTTTTGGGTCGGGCAATCAGCCCCAGCATTTT

J gene: TRBJ2-3
clone size: .
V gene: TRBV15
D gene: .
CDR3 protein: CATRRVVEEPTDTQYF
CDR3 DNA: TGTGCCACCAGGAGAGTAGTGGAGGAGCCCACAGATACGCAGTATTTT

J gene: TRBJ1-1
clone size: .
V gene: TRBV10-2
D gene: .
CDR3 protein: CASSESELDFRSIEAFF
CDR3 DNA: TGCGCCAGCAGTGAGTCCGAGTTAGATTTTAGATCGATTGAAGCTTTCTTT

J gene: TRBJ2-1
clone size: .
V gene: TRBV2
D gene: TRBD2
CDR3 protein: CASSGRGDNEQFF
CDR3 DNA: TGTGCCAGCAGTGGCCGGGGGGACAATGAGCAGTTCTTC

J gene: TRBJ1-2
clone size: .
V gene: TRBV7-9
D gene: .
CDR3 protein: CASSLSPGTGGYTF
CDR3 DNA: TGTGCCAGCAGCTTAAGCCCAGGGACCGGGGGCTACACCTTC

J gene: TRBJ2-2
clone size: few
V gene: TRBV24-1
D gene: .
CDR3 protein: CATSDYGGELFF
CDR3 DNA: TGTGCCACCAGTGATTACGGCGGGGAGCTGTTTTTT

J gene: TRBJ2-3
clone size: .
V gene: TRBV7-2
D gene: TRBD1
CDR3 protein: CASSSRDRDTQYF
CDR3 DNA: TGTGCCAGTAGTTCCCGGGACAGGGATACGCAGTATTTT

J gene: TRBJ1-2
clone size: many
V gene: TRBV6-4
D gene: .
CDR3 protein: CASSDSPSRGPYGYTF
CDR3 DNA: TGTGCCAGCAGTGACTCACCCTCTCGGGGCCCATATGGCTACACCTTC

J gene: TRBJ2-1
clone size: .
V gene: TRBV10-3
D gene: .
CDR3 protein: CAISLDSSYNEQFF
CDR3 DNA: TGTGCCATCAGCCTGGACAGCTCCTACAATGAGCAGTTCTTC

J gene: TRBJ1-4
clone size: many
V gene: TRBV15
D gene: .
CDR3 protein: CATREWTNEKLFF
CDR3 DNA: TGTGCCACCAGAGAGTGGACTAATGAAAAACTGTTTTTT